This record looks at one T cell receptor beta chain sequence and its context. These data originate in a study of sequential checkpoint blockade in melanoma. The wider study: Arm A got nivolumab then ipilimumab; arm B the reverse, 1:1. Each arm's sequence ended with maintenance nivolumab.

CDR1 and CDR2 (germline): MGHRA, YSYEKL. The CDR3 is 16 amino acids. The ends were cut back, 0 bases at V and 2 bases at J, with 12 bases in the middle. Indicated treatment: randomized to nivolumab then ipilimumab (arm A) or the reverse (arm B). None of the patients previously received DNA-damaging chemotherapy. PBMC sorting kept live CD3+CD8+ cells without CD19 or CD56. Sequencing was performed with immunoSEQ multiplex PCR; in TCRdb, only in-frame clones are kept and a portion is missing. The data hold approximately 34,000 clones, with about 83% observed a single time. The chain recombines TRBV4-1 with TRBJ2-3, with TRBD2 as a possible D gene (6 bases). The receptor was isolated from a human donor with melanoma. Sequencing was performed on CD8+ T cells sorted from blood (inferred from file names), taken from a patient given nivolumab and ipilimumab in sequence. The CDR3 sequence: CASSQDGGRVTDTQYF. The CDR3 DNA reads TGCGCCAGCAGCCAAGATGGGGGGAGAGTCACAGATACGCAGTATTTT.